These 28 T cell receptor beta chains were sequenced from one sample in a study of T cells in Graves' hyperthyroidism and ophthalmopathy. There were TCR beta CDR3 regions amplified from RNA transcripts. First-round RT-PCR of the TCR CDR3 relied on the HTBI primer set. TCRdb processed the multiplex PCR reads anew with MiXCR; each CDR3 protein has one entry. Of some 550,000 distinct CDR3 sequences detected, 16% appear once; the ten largest clones hold around 3.5%. Sequencing input: blood. These receptor sequences come from a woman between 40 and 55 years old with Graves' ophthalmopathy.

This clonotype has just one count. A much larger clone lies a single base off, so this may be a read error. The chain uses TRBV3-1 and TRBJ2-3, with 7 bases fitting TRBD2. Unmatched junction bases numbered 11, after V lost 5 bases and J lost 6 bases. This CDR3 has 15 amino acids. Germline loops: CDR1 LGHDT, CDR2 YNNKEL (reference sequence). In DNA, the CDR3 is TGTGCCAGCAGCAAGGGGACTACACCCTGGGATACGCAGTATTTT. Its translation is CASSKGTTPWDTQYF.

The chain joins TRBV12-3 or TRBV12-4 to TRBJ1-5; D gene unclear. Trimming took off 6 bases at V and 5 bases at J, with 8 bases between the two ends. The CDR3 spans 12 residues. CDR3 sequence (DNA): TGTGCCAGCAGCCGAGATTATCAGCCCCAGCATTTT. Amino acid sequence: CASSRDYQPQHF.

This clonotype came up many times. The rearrangement uses TRBV11-2 and TRBJ2-7; D is ambiguous. Germline V CDR1 and CDR2: SGHAT, FQNNGV. The CDR3 contains 15 residues. With 4 bases removed from V and 2 bases from J, the gap between germline ends came to 15 bases. CDR3 amino acids: CASSSPVDNAYEQYF. The CDR3 bases are TGTGCCAGCAGCTCGCCGGTTGACAACGCCTACGAGCAGTACTTC.

This clonotype appeared many times. The chain combines TRBV5-1 with TRBJ2-7; D may correspond to TRBD1 or TRBD2 (5 bases each). There are 17 residues in the CDR3. V lost 4 bases and J lost 3, with 23 bases in between. Germline values: CDR1 SGHRS, CDR2 YFSETQ. CDR3: CASSQSVGTVVGYEQYF. As DNA, the CDR3 is TGCGCCAGCAGCCAAAGCGTGGGGACGGTGGTCGGCTACGAGCAGTACTTC.

This clonotype was counted ten times or more. The V and J genes are TRBV28 and TRBJ1-1; weak D call: TRBD1 (5 bases). Trimming removed 5 bases at V and 6 bases at J, with 28 bases between. The length of the CDR3 is 18 residues. Looked up from germline, CDR1 is MDHEN and CDR2 is SYDVKM. The CDR3 coding sequence is TGTGCCAGCAGTAAACCGGGACCCTCCTCAAGTTATCGCGCTGAAGCTTTCTTT. Its protein product is CASSKPGPSSSYRAEAFF.

This clonotype has ten or more counts. The V call is TRBV6-1, the J call TRBJ1-2, with a possible D match to TRBD1 (6 bases). This CDR3 has 15 amino acids. Per the germline V gene, CDR1 is MNHNS and CDR2 is SASEGT. Deletions cut 5 bases from V and 5 bases from J, with 18 bases between. As DNA, the CDR3 is TGTGCCAGCAGTCCCCACCGGACAGCGAATTATGGCTACACCTTC. Translating gives CASSPHRTANYGYTF.

Remarks on this clonotype: This may stem from a read error, because a much larger clone lies one nucleotide away. V usage is TRBV6-1 and J usage is TRBJ2-7; tentatively, D is TRBD1 (5 bases). The end of the DNA is better explained by TRBJ2-1, so the J call may be wrong. Germline V gene lookup returns CDR1 MNHNS and CDR2 SASEGT. This CDR3 region has 13 residues. CDR3 in DNA: TGTGCCAGCAGTGAAACCAGGGATTACGAGCAGTTCTTC. Translating it yields CASSETRDYEQFF.

The chain combines TRBV3-1 with TRBJ2-2; TRBD1 or TRBD2 may be the D gene (6 bases each). Germline-derived CDR1 and CDR2 are LGHDT and YNNKEL (reference sequence). The CDR3 is made up of 16 amino acids. Trimming stripped 4 bases from V and 6 bases from J, with 18 bases between. In DNA, the CDR3 is TGTGCCAGCAGCCCGGGCCCTGGGGGGCAAGCCGGGGAGCTGTTTTTT. Translation gives CASSPGPGGQAGELFF.

CDR3: CASSEARTNYGYTF. CDR3 DNA: TGTGCCAGCAGTGAAGCACGGACTAACTATGGCTACACCTTC. The chain employs TRBV6-1 and TRBJ1-2; D is uncertain. Germline CDR1 MNHNS, CDR2 SASEGT. The V and J ends lost 0 bases and 0 bases respectively, with 5 bases between them. This CDR3 is 14 amino acids long.

This chain links TRBV20-1 with TRBJ1-4; D gene uncertain. V was trimmed by 6 bases and J by 0 bases, leaving 8 bases between them. CDR3 size: 13 residues. The germline V gene encodes CDR1 DFQATT and CDR2 SNEGSKA (reference sequence). The CDR3 reads CSARDTTNEKLFF. CDR3 bases: TGCAGTGCGCGGGATACAACTAATGAAAAACTGTTTTTT.

This clonotype was detected many times. The rearrangement links TRBV6-2 or TRBV6-3 to TRBJ2-1; D remains unclear. CDR1 and CDR2 from the germline V gene are MNHEY and SVGEGT. Trimming removed 2 bases from V and 0 bases from J, with 5 bases in between. CDR3 length: 14 residues. CDR3 in DNA: TGTGCCAGCAGTTACCGAAGCTCCTACAATGAGCAGTTCTTC. Protein: CASSYRSSYNEQFF.

This clonotype appeared many times. The CDR3 spells CASSPSLTEYNEQFF. The CDR3 coding sequence is TGTGCCAGCAGCCCATCACTGACAGAGTACAATGAGCAGTTCTTC. The chain is built from TRBV3-1 and TRBJ2-1; the D gene is possibly TRBD1 (5 bases). Germline loops: CDR1 LGHDT, CDR2 YNNKEL (reference sequence). The CDR3 runs 15 residues. V lost 4 bases and J lost 4, with 14 bases in between.

This chain links TRBV11-1 with TRBJ1-5; TRBD1 matches at 7 bases. Germline CDR1 is SGHAT and CDR2 is FQDESV (reference sequence). The CDR3 consists of 14 residues. The V segment lost 5 bases and the J segment 7 bases; nucleotides outside the gene matches: 8. CDR3 in amino acids: CASSEGQRLQPQHF. The CDR3, as DNA: TGTGCCAGCAGCGAGGGACAGCGGCTACAGCCCCAGCATTTT.

This clonotype was recorded many times. The rearrangement joins TRBV2 to TRBJ2-3; 12 bases agree with TRBD2. The germline CDR1 and CDR2 sequences are SNHLY and FYNNEI. The CDR3 spans 15 residues. Losses at the gene ends were 7 bases for V and 4 bases for J; bases not matched to a gene: 6. In nucleotides, the CDR3 is TGTGCCAGCACCAGACTAGCGGGAGTCGCAGATACGCAGTATTTT. It encodes CASTRLAGVADTQYF. Supplemented by reference TRBV2 and TRBJ2-3, the full variable domain reads EPEVTQTPSHQVTQMGQEVILRCVPISNHLYFYWYRQILGQKVEFLVSFYNNEISEKSEIFDDQFSVERPDGSNFTLKIRSTKLEDSAMYFCASTRLAGVADTQYFGPGTRLTVL.

V gene TRBV7-3 combines with J gene TRBJ2-3; 7 bases map to TRBD1. V lost 0 bases to trimming and J lost 9 bases; unmatched junction nucleotides: 6. The germline V gene has CDR1 SGHTA and CDR2 FQGTGA. CDR3 size: 14 residues. The CDR3 DNA reads TGTGCCAGCAGCTTAACACCACAGGGGACAACGCAGTATTTT. Protein sequence: CASSLTPQGTTQYF.

This clonotype was counted ten times or more. CDR3 sequence: CSARDRLPTDTQYF. The CDR3 coding sequence is TGCAGTGCTAGAGATAGGCTGCCCACAGATACGCAGTATTTT. The J gene is TRBJ2-3, the V gene TRBV20-1; D not certain. The germline V gene has CDR1 DFQATT and CDR2 SNEGSKA (reference sequence). The CDR3 spans 14 residues. Trimming removed 0 bases at V and 2 bases at J, with 9 bases between.

Many counts were recorded for this clonotype. The chain employs TRBV28 and TRBJ1-1; D not resolved. The germline V gene encodes CDR1 MDHEN and CDR2 SYDVKM. The CDR3 is made up of 14 amino acids. V was cut by 3 bases and J by 6 bases, with 14 bases left in between. The CDR3 region has the DNA TGTGCCAGCAGTTTGGCTACAGATTGGCCTGAAGCTTTCTTT. Its protein is CASSLATDWPEAFF. The entire variable domain, with the rest obtained from reference TRBV28 and TRBJ1-1, is as follows: DVKVTQSSRYLVKRTGEKVFLECVQDMDHENMFWYRQDPGLGLRLIYFSYDVKMKEKGDIPEGYSVSREKKERFSLILESASTNQTSMYLCASSLATDWPEAFFGQGTRLTVV.

This clonotype has ten or more counts. The J gene is TRBJ1-5, the V gene TRBV2, with a possible D match to TRBD1 (6 bases). Trimming removed 2 bases from V and 3 bases from J, with 14 bases in between. Germline V gene lookup returns CDR1 SNHLY and CDR2 FYNNEI. The CDR3 is 16 residues long. The CDR3 coding sequence is TGTGCCAGCAGTGAAATCAGGACAGCTACCAATCAGCCCCAGCATTTT. Amino acids: CASSEIRTATNQPQHF.

This clonotype turned up a few times. The J gene is TRBJ2-2, the V gene TRBV4-1, with a possible D match to TRBD2 (6 bases). Looked up from germline, CDR1 is MGHRA and CDR2 is YSYEKL. The CDR3 is 16 amino acids. The V gene lost 1 base and the J gene lost 6 bases, with 15 bases spanning the gap. CDR3 in DNA: TGCGCCAGCAGCCAAGGCGGAGGGATAGTCCCCGGGGAGCTGTTTTTT. This translates into CASSQGGGIVPGELFF.

The chain recombines TRBV24-1 with TRBJ2-7; 13 bases map to TRBD2. With V trimmed by 6 bases and J by 5 bases, 6 bases remained unmatched. This CDR3 comprises 15 residues. Germline lookup yields CDR1 KGHDR and CDR2 SFDVKD. CDR3 amino acids: CATSITGTSGDEQYF. In DNA form, the CDR3 reads TGTGCCACCAGTATTACCGGGACTAGCGGGGACGAGCAGTACTTC.

The rearrangement links TRBV29-1 to TRBJ2-5; D is unclear. The germline V and J ends were trimmed by 0 bases and 2 bases, with 10 bases remaining between them. This CDR3 contains 14 residues. CDR1 and CDR2 from the germline V gene are SQVTM and ANQGSEA. CDR3: CSVEDLGIQETQYF. The CDR3 region has the DNA TGCAGCGTTGAAGATCTTGGGATACAAGAGACCCAGTACTTC.

This clonotype was detected ten times or more. The CDR3, as DNA: TGTGCCAGCAGACTGAACTACGAGCAGTACTTC. Protein: CASRLNYEQYF. The chain has TRBV28 and TRBJ2-7; unclear D gene. The germline gives CDR1 MDHEN, CDR2 SYDVKM. Trimming removed 6 bases from V and 3 bases from J, with 6 bases in between. The CDR3 totals 11 residues.

V usage is TRBV6-2 or TRBV6-3 and J usage is TRBJ2-3, with D possibly being TRBD2 (6 bases). CDR1 and CDR2 (germline): MNHEY, SVGEGT. V shed 6 bases and J shed 2 bases, with 21 bases lying between them. The CDR3 extends over 17 amino acids. The CDR3 nucleotides read TGTGCCAGCAGGGTATCTGGGGCCAAGCGGGTCACAGATACGCAGTATTTT. Protein: CASRVSGAKRVTDTQYF.

This clonotype was detected only a few times. This chain links TRBV7-3 with TRBJ2-7, with 12 bases that match TRBD1. V gave up 7 bases and J gave up 7 bases; unmatched junction bases: 17. Per germline, CDR1 SGHTA and CDR2 FQGTGA. This CDR3 has 17 amino acids. DNA of the CDR3: TGTGCCAGCATCCTCCCGGGGAGAGGGGACAGGGGGCTTGAGCAGTACTTC. This sequence encodes CASILPGRGDRGLEQYF. Full variable domain (missing parts from reference TRBV7-3 and TRBJ2-7): GAGVSQTPSNKVTEKGKYVELRCDPISGHTALYWYRQSLGQGPEFLIYFQGTGAADDSGLPNDRFFAVRPEGSVSTLKIQRTERGDSAVYLCASILPGRGDRGLEQYFGPGTRLTVT.

This clonotype appeared a few times. The V gene is TRBV13, the J gene TRBJ2-3; D is uncertain. There are 11 residues in the CDR3. V dropped 6 bases and J dropped 6 bases, with 7 bases sitting between them. Germline V CDR1 and CDR2: PRHDT, FYEKMQ (reference sequence). The CDR3 nucleotides are TGTGCCAGCAGGGTCTGGGATACGCAGTATTTT. It yields the protein CASRVWDTQYF.

The J gene is TRBJ1-4, the V gene TRBV4-1; D might be TRBD1 (6 bases). Per germline, CDR1 MGHRA and CDR2 YSYEKL. The CDR3 runs to 14 residues. V lost 4 bases to trimming and J lost 9 bases, with 15 bases between them. The CDR3 reads CASSLQGDGKKLFF. The CDR3 coding sequence is TGCGCCAGCAGCCTACAGGGAGATGGAAAAAAACTGTTTTTT.

This clonotype was counted at least ten times. The DNA of the CDR3 is TGCAGTGCCCGAGCGGGACATTACCACGAGCAGTACTTC. Translated: CSARAGHYHEQYF. V and J are TRBV20-1 and TRBJ2-7; tentative D call: TRBD2 (7 bases). The CDR3 loop spans 13 amino acids. Germline CDR1 and CDR2: DFQATT and SNEGSKA (reference sequence). V was cut by 6 bases and J by 5 bases, with 17 bases left in between.

This clonotype was picked up many times. The chain couples TRBV2 to TRBJ2-7, with a possible D match to TRBD1 (5 bases). CDR3 length: 14 amino acids. CDR1 is SNHLY and CDR2 is FYNNEI in the germline V gene. Trimming shortened V by 5 bases and J by 0 bases, and 11 bases separated the two germline ends. CDR3 sequence: CASSFHRSSYEQYF. In DNA, the CDR3 is TGTGCCAGCAGTTTCCACAGGAGCTCCTACGAGCAGTACTTC.